The 7 T cell receptor beta chains below come from one sample, sequenced in a study of beta chain features in type 1 diabetes. Study results and limitations: In every one of the four CD4+ subsets, TCRB CDR3s were moderately but significantly shorter in Type 1 diabetes patients.

Antigens of these TCRs are unknown. TCRB transcripts that were expressed got sequenced, as all of the isolated RNA had been reverse transcribed. The repertoire was sequenced with immunoSEQ multiplex PCR; TCRdb's copy has only in-frame clones and lacks some. The sample lists a few hundred thousand clones; approximately 12% were seen once. Material for sequencing was naive CD4+ T cells from blood. These receptors were taken from a young woman with type 1 diabetes.

The rearrangement joins TRBV30 to TRBJ2-5, with TRBD2 as a possible D gene (5 bases). Trimming removed 8 bases from V and 4 bases from J, with 11 bases in between. CDR3 length: 11 residues. CDR1 GTSNPN and CDR2 SVGIG come from the germline V gene (reference sequence). The CDR3 bases are TGTGCCGAGCACGCGGGAGAGACCCAGTACTTC. Amino acid sequence: CAEHAGETQYF.

This clone was counted a few times. V usage is TRBV15 and J usage is TRBJ2-1; 7 nucleotides agree with TRBD2. The V and J ends lost 6 bases and 7 bases, in that order; junction bases with no gene match: 18. This CDR3 region has 17 residues. Germline CDR1 LNHNV, CDR2 YYDKDF (reference sequence). The DNA of the CDR3 is TGTGCCACCAGATCGACACTCGGTACGGGGGGTGGTAATGAGCAGTTCTTC. It is translated as CATRSTLGTGGGNEQFF.

This sequence joins TRBV15 and TRBJ1-1; D is uncertain. The CDR3 runs 14 residues. CDR1 is LNHNV and CDR2 is YYDKDF in the germline V gene (reference sequence). V lost 2 bases and J 4 bases, leaving 11 bases between the germline ends. CDR3 in amino acids: CATSRRVFPTEAFF. DNA of the CDR3: TGTGCCACCAGCAGACGAGTCTTTCCCACTGAAGCTTTCTTT.

This clone was counted only a few times. The chain is built from TRBV7-8 and TRBJ1-2; TRBD1 agrees at 8 bases. After removal of 1 base from V and 6 bases from J, the junction contained 7 bases not matched to a gene. The CDR3 spans 15 residues. CDR1 is SGHVS and CDR2 is FQNEAQ in the germline V gene. In nucleotides, the CDR3 is TGTGCCAGCAGCTTAGTGAGACAGGGGTTTGATGGCTACACCTTC. Translating gives CASSLVRQGFDGYTF.

The CDR3 reads CSVRTSAYTDTQYF. In DNA form, the CDR3 reads TGCAGCGTTCGGACTAGCGCGTACACAGATACGCAGTATTTT. V usage is TRBV29-1 and J usage is TRBJ2-3, with 9 bases identical to TRBD2. J gave up 2 bases and V 5 bases, and 5 bases lay outside the gene matches. Per germline, CDR1 SQVTM and CDR2 ANQGSEA. The CDR3 runs 14 residues.

J is TRBJ2-3 and V is TRBV5-1; tentatively, D is TRBD2 (6 bases). CDR1 is SGHRS, CDR2 YFSETQ, per germline. This CDR3 is built from 16 residues. The V and J ends lost 4 bases and 4 bases respectively, with 19 bases between them. CDR3 nucleotide sequence: TGCGCCAGCAGCGAGAGCCCTACTAGCTCCGCAGATACGCAGTATTTT. Translation: CASSESPTSSADTQYF.

The V call is TRBV11-2, the J call TRBJ2-1; D remains unclear. Between the trimmed V and J ends, which lost 4 bases and 9 bases, there was a span of 16 bases. The CDR3 totals 14 residues. Germline V CDR1 and CDR2: SGHAT, FQNNGV. The CDR3 nucleotides are TGTGCCAGCAGCTCTTTGGTACTTGTCGGTGAGCAGTTCTTC. It codes for CASSSLVLVGEQFF.